A selection of T cell receptor beta chains follows, all from one sample in a study of T cells in Graves' hyperthyroidism and ophthalmopathy. In TCRdb, the multiplex PCR reads were re-called with MiXCR into one record per CDR3 protein. The data hold over 300,000 distinct CDR3 sequences, with 11% to 15% observed a single time. Sequenced: blood. The receptors were gathered from an older woman with Graves' hyperthyroidism. The CDR3 runs from the conserved cysteine through the conserved F or W. D genes are given only for firm matches. The listing skips clone size in some rows; elsewhere it reads once, few, many or a size class.

few,TRBV20-1,TRBJ2-7,TRBD2,CSASSSGTSGSYEQYF,TGCAGTGCAAGCTCCTCCGGGACTAGCGGTTCCTACGAGCAGTACTTC
many,TRBV20-1,TRBJ2-1,TRBD2,CSADRGLAGGSDEQFF,TGCAGTGCAGACCGTGGACTAGCGGGAGGGTCGGATGAGCAGTTCTTC
many,TRBV3-1,TRBJ2-7,TRBD2,CASSDRAGPYEQYF,TGTGCCAGCAGCGATCGAGCGGGGCCCTACGAGCAGTACTTC
many,TRBV20-1,TRBJ1-1,-,CSARFLDRNTEAFF,TGCAGTGCTAGATTTCTGGACAGGAACACTGAAGCTTTCTTT
few,TRBV6-2/TRBV6-3,TRBJ2-5,TRBD1,CASSYTRGTGESETQYF,TGTGCCAGCAGTTACACACGCGGGACAGGGGAATCGGAGACCCAGTACTTC
many,TRBV2,TRBJ1-3,-,CASSEAGTGNTIYF,TGTGCCAGCAGTGAAGCGGGGACTGGAAACACCATATATTTT
many,TRBV5-1,TRBJ1-3,-,CASSLQGRGNTIYF,TGCGCCAGCAGCTTACAGGGCCGAGGAAACACCATATATTTT
many,TRBV11-3,TRBJ2-2,TRBD2,CASSLDQAIGAGGPATGELFF,TGTGCCAGCAGCTTAGATCAAGCTATTGGAGCGGGAGGGCCGGCCACCGGGGAGCTGTTTTTT
many,TRBV3-1,TRBJ2-7,TRBD1,CASSPGTGGHSEQYF,TGTGCCAGCAGCCCGGGGACAGGGGGCCACTCCGAGCAGTACTTC
many,TRBV6-1,TRBJ1-2,-,CASSEALAALGYTF,TGTGCCAGCAGTGAAGCCCTTGCCGCTCTTGGCTACACCTTC
-,TRBV6-4,TRBJ2-7,-,CARPYEQYF,TGTGCCCGACCCTACGAGCAGTACTTC
-,TRBV30,TRBJ1-1,-,CAWSRGGGDTEAFF,TGTGCCTGGAGCCGGGGCGGGGGGGACACTGAAGCTTTCTTT
many,TRBV20-1,TRBJ2-5,-,CSAARPIGGTQYF,TGCAGTGCGGCCCGACCGATCGGCGGGACCCAGTACTTC
few,TRBV6-1,TRBJ2-6,-,CASSTPRNSGANVLTF,TGTGCCAGCAGTACCCCCCGGAACTCTGGGGCCAACGTCCTGACTTTC
many,TRBV12-3/TRBV12-4,TRBJ2-3,TRBD2,CASSSPPGGTSGRETDTQYF,TGTGCCAGCAGTTCCCCCCCGGGAGGGACTAGCGGGAGAGAGACAGATACGCAGTATTTT
few,TRBV15,TRBJ1-3,-,CATSRDPGSTGNTIYF,TGTGCCACCAGCAGAGATCCCGGATCTACTGGAAACACCATATATTTT
many,TRBV11-3,TRBJ2-7,-,CASSLSVGEQYF,TGTGCCAGCAGCTTGAGCGTGGGGGAGCAGTACTTC
few,TRBV29-1,TRBJ2-7,TRBD1,CSVTDRDRPSEQYF,TGCAGCGTGACCGACCGGGACAGGCCTTCTGAGCAGTACTTC
few,TRBV12-3/TRBV12-4,TRBJ1-1,-,CASSYSGTGNTEAFF,TGTGCCAGCAGTTATTCAGGCACGGGGAACACTGAAGCTTTCTTT
many,TRBV3-1,TRBJ1-2,-,CASSQVDRPNYGYTF,TGTGCCAGCAGCCAAGTCGACAGACCGAACTATGGCTACACCTTC
-,TRBV24-1,TRBJ2-1,TRBD1,CATSEPGQGYNEQFF,TGTGCCACCAGTGAGCCGGGACAGGGCTACAATGAGCAGTTCTTC
many,TRBV28,TRBJ2-1,TRBD2,CARRRTSGTYNEQFF,TGTGCCCGTCGGCGGACTAGCGGAACCTACAATGAGCAGTTCTTC